This entry lists 26 T cell receptor beta chains sequenced from one sample in a study of cytomegalovirus exposure and HLA in healthy donors. Primers for the PCR totalled 60 Vbeta and 13 Jbeta. The table came from immunoSEQ multiplex PCR; TCRdb's copy has only in-frame clones and leaves some out. The table shows under 200,000 clones, with roughly 72% occurring only once. Sequenced material: PBMCs. The receptors were gathered from a woman aged 30 to 39 in good health and CMV-seropositive.

About this clone: At one end, the junction sequence differs from germline, possibly due to a read error. This chain connects TRBV7-9 to TRBJ2-5; 7 positions match TRBD1. This CDR3 is built from 15 residues. The germline V gene has CDR1 SEHNR and CDR2 FQNEAQ (reference sequence). The CDR3 DNA follows: TGTTCCAGCAGCTTAATTGGGACAGAGCAAGAGACCCAGTACTTC. Protein sequence: CSSSLIGTEQETQYF. Complete variable domain (other parts from reference TRBV7-9 and TRBJ2-5): DTGVSQNPRHKITKRGQNVTFRCDPISEHNRLYWYRQTLGQGPEFLTYFQNEAQLEKSRLLSDRFSAERPKGSFSTLEIQRTEQGDSAMYLCSSSLIGTEQETQYFGPGTRLLVL.

The chain carries TRBV5-6 and TRBJ1-4; D unresolved. Trimming removed 2 bases at V and 5 bases at J, with 13 bases between. This CDR3 comprises 15 residues. The germline V gene encodes CDR1 SGHDT and CDR2 YYEEEE. The CDR3 DNA reads TGTGCCAGCAGCTTACGGGGTACTCAGAATGAAAAACTGTTTTTT. This sequence encodes CASSLRGTQNEKLFF.

In the case of this clone: The sample carries other DNA sequences with the same CDR3. The chain combines TRBV5-1 with TRBJ2-1, with 7 bases identical to TRBD2. This CDR3 is 15 amino acids long. With 0 bases clipped from V and 2 bases from J, the junction kept 2 bases outside the gene matches. In germline, CDR1 is SGHRS, CDR2 YFSETQ. In DNA form, the CDR3 reads TGCGCCAGCAGCTTGGTTGGGGGGGCCTACAATGAGCAGTTCTTC. Residues: CASSLVGGAYNEQFF.

This sequence joins TRBV10-2 and TRBJ2-3, with 14 nucleotides matching TRBD2. This CDR3 region has 16 residues. The junction had 4 bases not matched to a gene; V was cut back by 5 bases and J by 3 bases. Germline values: CDR1 WSHSY, CDR2 SAAADI. The CDR3 sequence is CASSRTSGGLTDTQYF. In nucleotides, the CDR3 is TGCGCCAGCAGTAGGACTAGCGGGGGGTTGACAGATACGCAGTATTTT.

The genes are TRBV7-6 and TRBJ1-1; the D gene is possibly TRBD1 (6 bases). The CDR3 runs 13 residues. Trimming took 0 bases from V and 6 from J, leaving 8 bases between them. Per the germline V gene, CDR1 is SGHVS and CDR2 is FNYEAQ. CDR3 DNA sequence: TGTGCCAGCAGCTTAGCAGGGGGGGCTGAAGCTTTCTTT. This codes for CASSLAGGAEAFF.

The CDR3 sequence is CASSVLPRYYGYTF. CDR3 bases: TGTGCCAGCAGTGTGCTACCACGCTACTATGGCTACACCTTC. V gene TRBV2 combines with J gene TRBJ1-2; D gene unclear. CDR1 is SNHLY, CDR2 FYNNEI, per germline. The CDR3 covers 14 residues. Trimming removed 4 bases at V and 3 bases at J, with 12 bases between.

This rearrangement joins TRBV4-3 to TRBJ1-2; a weak D match, TRBD1 (5 bases). The CDR3 sequence is 17 residues long. Deletions cut 0 bases from V and 3 bases from J, with 17 bases between. The V gene's germline CDR1 is LGHNA and CDR2 YSLEER. The CDR3 is CASSQDQTGASYYGYTF. The CDR3 coding sequence is TGCGCCAGCAGCCAAGATCAAACAGGAGCATCGTACTATGGCTACACCTTC.

The CDR3 nucleotides read TGTGCCGCCTCAGGGAACTCCTACGAGCAGTACTTC. Protein: CAASGNSYEQYF. This chain links TRBV6-5 with TRBJ2-5, with TRBD1 as a possible D gene (5 bases). The J call may not be correct, given that the DNA end is closer to TRBJ2-7. The CDR3 totals 12 residues. Germline V gene lookup returns CDR1 MNHEY and CDR2 SVGAGI.

The chain carries TRBV27 and TRBJ1-1, with unresolved D. The CDR3 is 13 amino acids. V was trimmed by 4 bases and J by 7 bases, leaving 13 bases between them. Germline values: CDR1 MNHEY, CDR2 SMNVEV (reference sequence). The DNA for the CDR3 is TGTGCCAGCAGTTACCGGATTACGGGTGAAGCTTTCTTT. Protein product: CASSYRITGEAFF.

V is TRBV14 and J is TRBJ2-7; the D gene is possibly TRBD2 (6 bases). Trimming removed 3 bases from V and 6 bases from J, with 12 bases in between. Germline V gene sequence: CDR1 SGHDN, CDR2 FVKESK. The CDR3 length is 13 residues. CDR3 region: CASSQSRGGEQYF. CDR3 nucleotide sequence: TGTGCCAGCAGCCAGAGTCGGGGAGGCGAGCAGTACTTC. Together with reference TRBV14 and TRBJ2-7, the CDR3 gives the full variable domain: EAGVTQFPSHSVIEKGQTVTLRCDPISGHDNLYWYRRVMGKEIKFLLHFVKESKQDESGMPNNRFLAERTGGTYSTLKVQPAELEDSGVYFCASSQSRGGEQYFGPGTRLTVT.

This rearrangement joins TRBV2 to TRBJ2-2, with a tentative D call TRBD1 (6 bases). Germline V CDR1 and CDR2: SNHLY, FYNNEI. There are 13 residues in the CDR3. Trimming shortened V by 6 bases and J by 1 base, and 6 bases separated the two germline ends. CDR3: CASRQGNTGELFF. The DNA of the CDR3 is TGTGCCAGCAGACAGGGGAACACCGGGGAGCTGTTTTTT.

This chain connects TRBV29-1 to TRBJ2-5, with 7 bases that match TRBD2. The J segment lost 2 bases and the V segment lost 3 bases, leaving 9 bases of the junction unmatched. The CDR3 runs 15 residues. CDR1 and CDR2 from the germline V gene are SQVTM and ANQGSEA. Written as DNA, the CDR3 is TGCAGCGTTGATGGTGTAGCGGGCAGTCAAGAGACCCAGTACTTC. Protein: CSVDGVAGSQETQYF.

The rearrangement links TRBV7-8 to TRBJ1-2, with TRBD1 as a possible D gene (5 bases). V gave up 2 bases and J gave up 5 bases, with 6 bases separating them. The CDR3 has 12 amino acids. The V gene's germline CDR1 is SGHVS and CDR2 FQNEAQ. This CDR3 is CASSLQGYGYTF. The CDR3 region has the DNA TGTGCCAGCAGCTTACAGGGTTATGGCTACACCTTC. Together with reference TRBV7-8 and TRBJ1-2, the CDR3 gives the full variable domain: GAGVSQSPRYKVAKRGQDVALRCDPISGHVSLFWYQQALGQGPEFLTYFQNEAQLDKSGLPSDRFFAERPEGSVSTLKIQRTQQEDSAVYLCASSLQGYGYTFGSGTRLTVV.

The chain uses TRBV7-8 and TRBJ1-2; 9 bases line up with TRBD1. Germline lookup yields CDR1 SGHVS and CDR2 FQNEAQ. The CDR3 is 14 amino acids. The junction had 8 bases not matched to a gene; V was cut back by 5 bases and J by 7 bases. The CDR3 DNA follows: TGTGCCAGCAGCCTAGGGGACAGGGTCGGTGGCTACACCTTC. It is translated as CASSLGDRVGGYTF.

The rearrangement joins TRBV7-9 to TRBJ1-2; no clear D gene. This CDR3 contains 15 residues. V was cut by 8 bases and J by 2 bases, with 18 bases left in between. Germline assignment: CDR1 SEHNR and CDR2 FQNEAQ (reference sequence). CDR3 coding DNA: TGTGCCAGCTTACCGGAAATAACTAAGAACTATGGCTACACCTTC. Translated: CASLPEITKNYGYTF.

J is TRBJ1-6 and V is TRBV9; 10 nucleotides line up with TRBD1. The CDR3 extends over 18 amino acids. Germline V gene lookup returns CDR1 SGDLS and CDR2 YYNGEE. V trimming: 0 bases; J trimming: 3 bases; junction bases outside the gene matches: 6. The CDR3 here is CASSVDSGTGDYNSPLHF. The CDR3 DNA follows: TGTGCCAGCAGCGTAGACTCCGGGACAGGGGACTATAATTCACCCCTCCACTTT.

The chain joins TRBV19 to TRBJ1-1, with TRBD1 identical over 7 bases. Losses at the gene ends were 6 bases for V and 8 bases for J; bases not matched to a gene: 6. This CDR3 comprises 12 residues. Germline V gene data show CDR1 as LNHDA and CDR2 as SQIVND (reference sequence). CDR3 residues: CASRSTGEEAFF. As DNA, the CDR3 is TGTGCCAGTAGGAGCACAGGGGAAGAAGCTTTCTTT.

This clone was observed a single time. The rearrangement uses TRBV11-2 and TRBJ2-3, with a tentative D call TRBD1 (5 bases). Per the germline V gene, CDR1 is SGHAT and CDR2 is FQNNGV. V dropped 5 bases and J dropped 0 bases, with 15 bases sitting between them. This CDR3 contains 16 residues. CDR3: CASSERRDRSTDTQYF. As DNA, the CDR3 is TGTGCCAGCAGCGAGAGACGAGACAGAAGCACAGATACGCAGTATTTT.

The chain has TRBV6-5 and TRBJ1-2; a weak D match, TRBD1 (5 bases). This CDR3 has 13 residues. V dropped 0 bases and J dropped 4 bases, with 6 bases sitting between them. Germline values: CDR1 MNHEY, CDR2 SVGAGI. The CDR3 DNA sequence: TGTGCCAGCAGTTACTCGACAGTCTATGGCTACACCTTC. Translated, it gives CASSYSTVYGYTF.

Here the CDR3 reads CASSYQGSSYNEQFF. In DNA form, the CDR3 reads TGTGCCAGCAGCTATCAGGGGAGCTCCTACAATGAGCAGTTCTTC. J is TRBJ2-1 and V is TRBV7-2; a possible D gene is TRBD1 (6 bases). From germline, CDR1 is SGHTA and CDR2 FQGNSA. The CDR3 runs to 15 residues. The V end lost 4 bases, the J end lost 0 bases, and 10 bases lay between the germline ends.

V is TRBV4-1 and J is TRBJ1-4; TRBD1 might be the D (6 bases). The CDR3 contains 15 residues. Trimming took 1 base from V and 5 from J, leaving 11 bases between them. Germline assignment: CDR1 MGHRA and CDR2 YSYEKL. The CDR3 coding sequence is TGCGCCAGCAGCCAAGTGTGGACAGCAAATGAAAAACTGTTTTTT. Protein sequence: CASSQVWTANEKLFF.

The CDR3 sequence is CASSSEVGYYGYTF. The CDR3 region has the DNA TGTGCCAGCAGTTCCGAGGTCGGATACTATGGCTACACCTTC. V gene TRBV7-9 combines with J gene TRBJ1-2; D not certain. Germline CDR1 SEHNR, CDR2 FQNEAQ (reference sequence). The CDR3 is 14 amino acids. With 6 bases removed from V and 3 bases from J, the gap between germline ends came to 14 bases.

The V call is TRBV20-1, the J call TRBJ1-2; the D gene is possibly TRBD1 (6 bases). CDR3 length: 11 amino acids. Per the germline V gene, CDR1 is DFQATT and CDR2 is SNEGSKA (reference sequence). V was pared by 3 bases and J by 7 bases, with 9 bases between. CDR3 in amino acids: CSASLRGGYTF. The CDR3 nucleotides are TGCAGTGCTAGCCTCAGGGGTGGCTACACCTTC.

The V and J genes are TRBV7-2 and TRBJ1-1; TRBD1 is a possible D gene (6 bases). The CDR3 sequence is 17 residues long. V was pared by 1 base and J by 4 bases, with 19 bases between. Germline values: CDR1 SGHTA, CDR2 FQGNSA. CDR3 nucleotide sequence: TGTGCCAGCAGCTTAGTATTCGGGGGGGGAGGGGGCACTGAAGCTTTCTTT. Translation gives CASSLVFGGGGGTEAFF. Full variable domain (remainder filled in from reference TRBV7-2 and TRBJ1-1): GAGVSQSPSNKVTEKGKDVELRCDPISGHTALYWYRQSLGQGLEFLIYFQGNSAPDKSGLPSDRFSAERTGGSVSTLTIQRTQQEDSAVYLCASSLVFGGGGGTEAFFGQGTRLTVV.

The chain links TRBV6-5 to TRBJ2-6; TRBD1 might be the D (5 bases). CDR3 length: 16 amino acids. Germline assignment: CDR1 MNHEY and CDR2 SVGAGI. V lost 1 base and J 4 bases, leaving 11 bases between the germline ends. In DNA, the CDR3 is TGTGCCAGCAGTTACTTTCAGGGCTCAGGGGCCAACGTCCTGACTTTC. It translates to CASSYFQGSGANVLTF.

The rearrangement uses TRBV27 and TRBJ1-2; 8 nucleotides align to TRBD1. The CDR3 runs to 13 residues. V lost 6 bases, J lost 7 bases, and 7 bases stayed unmatched. The germline V gene encodes CDR1 MNHEY and CDR2 SMNVEV (reference sequence). This CDR3 is CASRPTGGSGYTF. CDR3 nucleotides: TGTGCCAGCAGACCCACAGGGGGATCTGGCTACACCTTC.